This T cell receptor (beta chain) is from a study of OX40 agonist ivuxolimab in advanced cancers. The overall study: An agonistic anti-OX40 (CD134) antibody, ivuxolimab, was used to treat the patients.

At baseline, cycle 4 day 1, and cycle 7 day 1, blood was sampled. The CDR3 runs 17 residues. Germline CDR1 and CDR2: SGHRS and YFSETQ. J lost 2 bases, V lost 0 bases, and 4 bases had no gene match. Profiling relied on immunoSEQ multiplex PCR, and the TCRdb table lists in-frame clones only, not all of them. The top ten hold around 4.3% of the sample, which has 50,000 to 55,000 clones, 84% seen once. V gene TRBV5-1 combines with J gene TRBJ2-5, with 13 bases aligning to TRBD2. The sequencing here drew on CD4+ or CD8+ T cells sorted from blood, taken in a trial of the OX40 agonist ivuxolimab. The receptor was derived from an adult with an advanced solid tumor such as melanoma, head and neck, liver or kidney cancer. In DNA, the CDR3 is TGCGCCAGCAGCTTGGGACTAGCGGGAGGAGGGCAAGAGACCCAGTACTTC. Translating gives CASSLGLAGGGQETQYF.